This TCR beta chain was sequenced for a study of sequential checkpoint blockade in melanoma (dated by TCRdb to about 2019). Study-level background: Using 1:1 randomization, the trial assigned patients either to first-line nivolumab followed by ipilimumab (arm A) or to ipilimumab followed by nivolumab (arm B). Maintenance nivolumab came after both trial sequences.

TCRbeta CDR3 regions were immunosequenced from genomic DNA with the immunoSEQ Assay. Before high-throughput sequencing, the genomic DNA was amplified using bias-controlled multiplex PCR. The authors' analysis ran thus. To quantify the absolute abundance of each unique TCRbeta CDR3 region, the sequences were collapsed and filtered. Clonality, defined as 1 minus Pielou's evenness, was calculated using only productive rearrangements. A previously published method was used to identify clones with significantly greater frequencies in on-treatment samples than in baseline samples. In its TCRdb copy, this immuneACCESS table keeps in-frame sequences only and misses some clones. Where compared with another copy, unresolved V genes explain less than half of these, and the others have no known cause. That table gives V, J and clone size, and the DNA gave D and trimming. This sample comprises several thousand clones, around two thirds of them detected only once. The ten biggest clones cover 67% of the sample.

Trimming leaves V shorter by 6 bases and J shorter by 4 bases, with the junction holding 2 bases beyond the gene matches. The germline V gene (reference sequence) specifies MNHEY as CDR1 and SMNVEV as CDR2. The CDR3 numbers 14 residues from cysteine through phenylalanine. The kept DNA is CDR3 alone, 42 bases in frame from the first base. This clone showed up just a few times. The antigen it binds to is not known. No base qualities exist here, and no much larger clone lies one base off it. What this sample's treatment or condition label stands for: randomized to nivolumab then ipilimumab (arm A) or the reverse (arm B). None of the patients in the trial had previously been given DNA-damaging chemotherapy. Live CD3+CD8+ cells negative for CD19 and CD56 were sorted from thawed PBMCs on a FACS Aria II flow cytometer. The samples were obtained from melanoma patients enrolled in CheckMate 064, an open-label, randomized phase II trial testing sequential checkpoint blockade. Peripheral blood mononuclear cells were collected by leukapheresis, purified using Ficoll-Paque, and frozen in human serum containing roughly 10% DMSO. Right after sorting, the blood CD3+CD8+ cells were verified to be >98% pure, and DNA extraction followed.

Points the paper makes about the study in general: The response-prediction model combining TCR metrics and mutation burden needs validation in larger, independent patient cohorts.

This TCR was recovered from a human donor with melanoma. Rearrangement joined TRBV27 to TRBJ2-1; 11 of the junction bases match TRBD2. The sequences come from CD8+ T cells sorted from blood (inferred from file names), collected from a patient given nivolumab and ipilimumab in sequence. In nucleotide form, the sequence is TGTGCCAGCAGGGGACTAGCGGAATACAATGAGCAGTTCTTC. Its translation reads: CASRGLAEYNEQFF.